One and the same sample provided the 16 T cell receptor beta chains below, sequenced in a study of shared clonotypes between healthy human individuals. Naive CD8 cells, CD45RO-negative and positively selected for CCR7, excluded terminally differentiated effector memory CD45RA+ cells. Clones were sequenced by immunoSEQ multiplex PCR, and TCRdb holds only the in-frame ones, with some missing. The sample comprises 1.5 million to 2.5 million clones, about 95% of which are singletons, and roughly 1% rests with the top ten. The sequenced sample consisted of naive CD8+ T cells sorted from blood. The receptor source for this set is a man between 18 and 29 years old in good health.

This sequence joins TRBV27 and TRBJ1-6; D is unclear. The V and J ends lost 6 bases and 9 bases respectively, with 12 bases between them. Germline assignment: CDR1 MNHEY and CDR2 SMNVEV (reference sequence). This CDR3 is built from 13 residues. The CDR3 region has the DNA TGTGCCAGCAGCTCGGGAGGGCTTTCACCCCTCCACTTT. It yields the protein CASSSGGLSPLHF.

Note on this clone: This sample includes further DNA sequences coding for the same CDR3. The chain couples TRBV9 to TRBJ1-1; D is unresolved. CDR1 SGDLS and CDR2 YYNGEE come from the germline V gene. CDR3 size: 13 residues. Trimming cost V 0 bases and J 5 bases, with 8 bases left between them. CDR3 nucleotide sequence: TGTGCCAGCAGCGTAGGACCGAGGACTGAAGCTTTCTTT. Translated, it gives CASSVGPRTEAFF.

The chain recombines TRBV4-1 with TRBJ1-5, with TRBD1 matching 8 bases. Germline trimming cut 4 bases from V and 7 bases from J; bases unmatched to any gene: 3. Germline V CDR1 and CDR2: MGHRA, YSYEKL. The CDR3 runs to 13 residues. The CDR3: CASSPGQGQPQHF. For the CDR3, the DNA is TGCGCCAGCAGCCCTGGACAGGGACAGCCCCAGCATTTT.

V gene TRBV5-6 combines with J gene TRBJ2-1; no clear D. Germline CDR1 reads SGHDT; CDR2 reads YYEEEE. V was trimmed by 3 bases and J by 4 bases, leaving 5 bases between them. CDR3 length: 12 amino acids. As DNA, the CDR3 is TGTGCCAGCAGCTCCCGATACAATGAGCAGTTCTTC. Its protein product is CASSSRYNEQFF.

The CDR3 sequence: CASSPGLLGVSITEAFF. Here the CDR3 DNA reads TGTGCCAGCAGCCCTGGGCTTCTGGGGGTCTCGATCACTGAAGCTTTCTTT. The chain uses TRBV7-9 and TRBJ1-1; possibly TRBD1 for D (5 bases). The ends were cut back, 5 bases at V and 4 bases at J, with 23 bases in the middle. CDR3 length: 17 amino acids. Per germline, CDR1 SEHNR and CDR2 FQNEAQ (reference sequence). The entire variable domain, with the rest obtained from reference TRBV7-9 and TRBJ1-1, is as follows: DTGVSQNPRHKITKRGQNVTFRCDPISEHNRLYWYRQTLGQGPEFLTYFQNEAQLEKSRLLSDRFSAERPKGSFSTLEIQRTEQGDSAMYLCASSPGLLGVSITEAFFGQGTRLTVV.

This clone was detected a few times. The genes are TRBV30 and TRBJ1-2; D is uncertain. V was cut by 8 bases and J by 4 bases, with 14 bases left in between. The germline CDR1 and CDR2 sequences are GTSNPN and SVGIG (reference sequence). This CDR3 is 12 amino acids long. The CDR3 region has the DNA TGTGCCCTTCTGACCTCGGGCTATGGCTACACCTTC. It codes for CALLTSGYGYTF.

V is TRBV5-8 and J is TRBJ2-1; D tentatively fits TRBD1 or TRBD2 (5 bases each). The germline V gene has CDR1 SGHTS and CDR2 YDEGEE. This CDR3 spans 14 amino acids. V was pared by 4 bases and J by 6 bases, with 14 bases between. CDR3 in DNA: TGTGCCAGCAGCACGGGACGGCAGGGCAATGAGCAGTTCTTC. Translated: CASSTGRQGNEQFF.

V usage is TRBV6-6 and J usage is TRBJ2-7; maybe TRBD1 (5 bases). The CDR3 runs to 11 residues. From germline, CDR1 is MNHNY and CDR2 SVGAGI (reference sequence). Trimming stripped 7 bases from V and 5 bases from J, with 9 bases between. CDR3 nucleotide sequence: TGTGCCAGCACCCAGGGCCACGAGCAGTACTTC. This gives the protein CASTQGHEQYF.

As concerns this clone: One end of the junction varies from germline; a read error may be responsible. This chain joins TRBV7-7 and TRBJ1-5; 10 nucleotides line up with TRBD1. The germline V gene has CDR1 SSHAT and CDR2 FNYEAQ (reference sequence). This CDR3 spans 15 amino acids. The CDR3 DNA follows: TGTGCTAGCAGCTTTGGGACAGGGGGCAATCAGCCCCAGCATTTT. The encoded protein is CASSFGTGGNQPQHF.

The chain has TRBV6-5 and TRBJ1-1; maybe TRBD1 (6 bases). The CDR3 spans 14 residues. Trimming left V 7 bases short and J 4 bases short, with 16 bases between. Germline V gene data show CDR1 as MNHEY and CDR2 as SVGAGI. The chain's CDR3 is CASILTEGGTEAFF. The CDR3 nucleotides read TGTGCCAGCATCCTGACGGAGGGGGGCACTGAAGCTTTCTTT.

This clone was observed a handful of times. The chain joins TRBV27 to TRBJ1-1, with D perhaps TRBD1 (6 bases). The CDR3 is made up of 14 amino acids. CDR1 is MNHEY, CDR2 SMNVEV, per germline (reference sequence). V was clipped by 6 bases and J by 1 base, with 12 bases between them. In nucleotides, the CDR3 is TGTGCCAGCAGGCCAGGGGAGGGGAACACTGAAGCTTTCTTT. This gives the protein CASRPGEGNTEAFF.

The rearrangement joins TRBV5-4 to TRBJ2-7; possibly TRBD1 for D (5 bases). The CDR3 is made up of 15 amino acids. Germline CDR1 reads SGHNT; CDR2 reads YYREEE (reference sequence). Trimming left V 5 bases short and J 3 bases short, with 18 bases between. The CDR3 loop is CASRNPVRQHYEQYF. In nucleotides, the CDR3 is TGTGCCAGCAGGAACCCCGTCAGACAGCACTACGAGCAGTACTTC.

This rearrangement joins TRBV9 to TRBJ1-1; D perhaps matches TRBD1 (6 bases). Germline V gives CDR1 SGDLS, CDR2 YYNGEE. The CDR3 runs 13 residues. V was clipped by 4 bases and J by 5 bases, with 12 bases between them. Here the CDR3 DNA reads TGTGCCAGCAGCTTGGGGGGGCAGACTGAAGCTTTCTTT. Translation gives CASSLGGQTEAFF.

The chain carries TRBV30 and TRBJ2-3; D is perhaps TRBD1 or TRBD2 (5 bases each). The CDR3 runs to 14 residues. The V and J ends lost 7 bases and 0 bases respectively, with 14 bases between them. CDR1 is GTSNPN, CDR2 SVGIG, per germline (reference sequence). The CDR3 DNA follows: TGTGCCTTGGCGAGGGGTTCTAGCACAGATACGCAGTATTTT. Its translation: CALARGSSTDTQYF.

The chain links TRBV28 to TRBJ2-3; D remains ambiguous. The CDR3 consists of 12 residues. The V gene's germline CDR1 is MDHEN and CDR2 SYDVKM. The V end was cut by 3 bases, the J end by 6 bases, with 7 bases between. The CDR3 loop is CASSFRMDTQYF. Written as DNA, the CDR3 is TGTGCCAGCAGTTTTCGTATGGATACGCAGTATTTT.

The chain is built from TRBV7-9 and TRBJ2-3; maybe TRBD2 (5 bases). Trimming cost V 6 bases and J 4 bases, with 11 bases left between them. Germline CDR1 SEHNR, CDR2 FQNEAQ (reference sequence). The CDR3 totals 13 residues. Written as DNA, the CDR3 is TGTGCCAGCAGGGCGGGTGCCCCAGATACGCAGTATTTT. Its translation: CASRAGAPDTQYF.